This passage covers 11 T cell receptor beta chains from one sample sequenced in a study of blood T cells in healthy people across ages. Primers used in a second PCR of about 7 to 12 cycles were a sample-barcoded 5' primer and a J-beta primer mix. MiXCR, applied by TCRdb to the 5' RACE reads, yields one record per CDR3 protein. The sample has some 1.4 million distinct CDR3 sequences, 40% to 50% seen once. The sample consisted of blood. The origin of the receptors is a woman aged 18-30 years in good health.

Details on this clonotype: One end of the junction is discordant with germline, which a read error may explain. V and J are TRBV28 and TRBJ2-4; 10 bases agree with TRBD1. The V gene's germline CDR1 is MDHEN and CDR2 SYDVKM. This CDR3 is built from 15 residues. The CDR3 sequence is CTSRTGGLAKNIQYF. In DNA form, the CDR3 reads TGTACCAGCCGGACAGGGGGGCTAGCCAAAAACATTCAGTACTTC.

CDR3 sequence (DNA): TGTGCCAGCAGCCCAGAACCCCTAGCGGGGGTGGGGCACGAGCAGTACTTC. Its translation: CASSPEPLAGVGHEQYF. This rearrangement joins TRBV4-2 to TRBJ2-4; TRBD2 agrees at 10 bases. The DNA end is more similar to TRBJ2-7, so the J call may be wrong. CDR3 length equals 17 residues. Germline V gene lookup returns CDR1 LGHNA and CDR2 YNFKEQ.

Notes on this clonotype: A much more abundant neighbour one base away suggests this may be a read error. The chain is built from TRBV24-1 and TRBJ2-7, with 12 bases identical to TRBD2. V lost 3 bases to trimming and J lost 7 bases; unmatched junction nucleotides: 9. Germline V gene data show CDR1 as KGHDR and CDR2 as SFDVKD. This CDR3 is built from 16 residues. This chain's CDR3 is CATSDGLAGGPGEQYF. CDR3 sequence (DNA): TGTGCCACCAGTGATGGCCTAGCGGGAGGGCCTGGTGAGCAGTACTTC.

This clonotype was seen a few times. The chain combines TRBV29-1 with TRBJ1-5, with D perhaps TRBD1 (6 bases). This CDR3 contains 13 residues. The germline V gene has CDR1 SQVTM and CDR2 ANQGSEA. V was shortened by 8 bases and J by 7 bases, with 18 bases between the two germline ends. The CDR3 DNA sequence: TGCAGCTGTCTTTCGGTGAGGGGGCAGCCCCAGCATTTT. As protein: CSCLSVRGQPQHF.

The chain combines TRBV3-1 with TRBJ1-2; 8 bases fit TRBD1. CDR3 length equals 16 residues. Germline values: CDR1 LGHDT, CDR2 YNNKEL (reference sequence). The ends lost 4 bases at V and 3 bases at J; junction bases unmatched: 10. This CDR3 reads CASSPGQESSDYGYTF. The CDR3 bases are TGTGCCAGCAGCCCGGGACAGGAGTCTTCTGACTATGGCTACACCTTC.

The chain uses TRBV6-6 and TRBJ2-5; D is undetermined. Trimming removed 0 bases at V and 2 bases at J, with 7 bases between. Germline values: CDR1 MNHNY, CDR2 SVGAGI (reference sequence). This CDR3 is built from 14 residues. The CDR3 reads CASSYSFSQETQYF. DNA of the CDR3: TGTGCCAGCAGTTACTCGTTCTCACAAGAGACCCAGTACTTC.

The chain carries TRBV7-2 and TRBJ2-5; 9 bases align to TRBD2. V shed 6 bases, J shed 2 bases, and the junction held 10 bases outside the gene matches. This CDR3 is 16 amino acids long. Germline V gene data show CDR1 as SGHTA and CDR2 as FQGNSA. The CDR3 here is CASRTQTSGYQETQYF. The CDR3 DNA reads TGTGCCAGCAGGACCCAAACTAGCGGGTATCAAGAGACCCAGTACTTC.

This chain uses TRBV7-6 with TRBJ2-7, with 8 bases lining up with TRBD2. The CDR3 extends over 16 amino acids. Losses at the gene ends were 2 bases for V and 3 bases for J; bases not matched to a gene: 9. The V gene's germline CDR1 is SGHVS and CDR2 FNYEAQ. The CDR3, as DNA: TGTGCCAGCAGCTTACTTCGGTCTAGCGGGCGCTACGAGCAGTACTTC. This codes for CASSLLRSSGRYEQYF.

The gene calls are TRBV29-1 and TRBJ2-3; 8 nucleotides align to TRBD1. The germline V gene has CDR1 SQVTM and CDR2 ANQGSEA. This CDR3 is 13 amino acids long. Trimming removed 4 bases from V and 2 bases from J; junction bases left unmatched: 2. CDR3 in amino acids: CSVADRVTDTQYF. The CDR3 bases are TGCAGCGTTGCGGACAGGGTCACAGATACGCAGTATTTT.

Only a few counts were recorded for this clonotype. The rearrangement joins TRBV4-1 to TRBJ2-1; 7 bases map to TRBD2. V shed 0 bases, J shed 4 bases, and the junction held 6 bases outside the gene matches. CDR1 is MGHRA, CDR2 YSYEKL, per germline. CDR3 length equals 16 residues. CDR3 in DNA: TGCGCCAGCAGCCAAGATTGGGCTAGCGGATACAATGAGCAGTTCTTC. The encoded protein is CASSQDWASGYNEQFF.

This clonotype was counted between two and nine times. The chain has TRBV5-1 and TRBJ1-2; the D is unclear. The CDR3 has 16 residues. With 0 bases removed from V and 7 bases from J, the gap between germline ends came to 19 bases. Germline V gene sequence: CDR1 SGHRS, CDR2 YFSETQ. As DNA, the CDR3 is TGCGCCAGCAGCTTGGAATCGGGGTATAGGGCAGGTGGCTACACCTTC. Translating it yields CASSLESGYRAGGYTF.